These 27 T cell receptor beta chains were all obtained from the same sample, sequenced in a study of blood T cell repertoires in COVID-19. TCRdb keeps only in-frame clones here, not all; method: immunoSEQ multiplex PCR. The sample records roughly 150,000 clones, roughly nine tenths being singletons. Sequencing input: peripheral blood. These receptors originate from a woman in her 70s with acute or convalescent COVID-19.

The gene calls are TRBV5-5 and TRBJ2-3; D remains unclear. Between the trimmed V and J ends, which lost 0 bases and 4 bases, there was a span of 15 bases. The CDR3 contains 16 residues. The germline V gene encodes CDR1 SGHKS and CDR2 YYEKEE (reference sequence). This chain's CDR3 is CASSLGASLVSDTQYF. CDR3 nucleotide sequence: TGTGCCAGCAGCTTGGGTGCTAGTTTAGTCTCAGATACGCAGTATTTT.

This clone showed up just a few times. The chain recombines TRBV18 with TRBJ1-4, with 9 bases fitting TRBD1. This CDR3 is built from 15 residues. V was clipped by 3 bases and J by 7 bases; unmatched bases: 6. The germline V gene has CDR1 KGHSH and CDR2 LQKENI. The CDR3 nucleotides read TGTGCCAGCTCACCGGACAGGGGCGGGAGTGAAAAACTGTTTTTT. Its protein is CASSPDRGGSEKLFF.

The J gene is TRBJ2-7, the V gene TRBV6-2 or TRBV6-3, with a tentative D call TRBD1 (5 bases). The germline V gene has CDR1 MNHEY and CDR2 SVGEGT. The CDR3 totals 15 residues. V shed 4 bases and J shed 3 bases, with 16 bases lying between them. CDR3 nucleotides: TGTGCCAGCAGTTTCCCTCCCGGACACTACTACGAGCAGTACGTC. Its protein is CASSFPPGHYYEQYV.

This clone was observed a few times. The chain recombines TRBV3-1 (or the pseudogene TRBV3-2) with TRBJ2-7; no reliable D call. Trimming left V 2 bases short and J 3 bases short, with 2 bases between. Germline CDR1 is LGHDT and CDR2 is YNNKEL (reference sequence). The CDR3 has 11 amino acids. The CDR3 sequence is CASSQYYEQYF. In nucleotides, the CDR3 is TGTGCCAGCAGCCAATACTACGAGCAGTACTTC.

The chain links TRBV7-9 to TRBJ2-5; possible D gene TRBD1, 6 bases. From germline, CDR1 is SEHNR and CDR2 FQNEAQ (reference sequence). The CDR3 spans 14 residues. With 1 base removed from V and 4 bases from J, the gap between germline ends came to 10 bases. The CDR3 loop reads CASSLGGLGETQYF. In DNA, the CDR3 is TGTGCCAGCAGCTTAGGGGGGCTCGGAGAGACCCAGTACTTC.

The V gene is TRBV6-2 or TRBV6-3, the J gene TRBJ2-7, with TRBD2 as a possible D gene (6 bases). Germline CDR1 MNHEY, CDR2 SVGEGT. The CDR3 runs to 13 residues. Trimming stripped 5 bases from V and 6 bases from J, with 14 bases between. CDR3 nucleotides: TGTGCCAGCAGTAGGCCGGGGGTCGGCGAGCAGTACTTC. This translates into CASSRPGVGEQYF.

This sequence joins TRBV5-1 and TRBJ2-5; 9 bases are shared with TRBD2. Germline V gives CDR1 SGHRS, CDR2 YFSETQ. With 0 bases clipped from V and 1 base from J, the junction kept 4 bases outside the gene matches. This CDR3 has 16 residues. CDR3 nucleotides: TGCGCCAGCAGCTTGGCGCGCGGGGGGGTCCAAGAGACCCAGTACTTC. It encodes CASSLARGGVQETQYF.

The CDR3 region is CASSSLNTGELFF. CDR3 nucleotide sequence: TGTGCCAGCAGCTCCTTGAACACCGGGGAGCTGTTTTTT. The chain combines TRBV11-2 with TRBJ2-2; no definite D call. The CDR3 has 13 residues. Germline values: CDR1 SGHAT, CDR2 FQNNGV. Trimming took 4 bases from V and 1 from J, leaving 4 bases between them.

This rearrangement joins TRBV7-3 to TRBJ1-5, with D unresolved. The germline CDR1 and CDR2 sequences are SGHTA and FQGTGA. The CDR3 extends over 13 amino acids. The ends were cut back, 8 bases at V and 1 base at J, with 9 bases in the middle. CDR3 sequence reads: CASARGSNQPQHF. CDR3 bases: TGTGCCAGCGCGAGAGGAAGCAATCAGCCCCAGCATTTT.

The chain joins TRBV6-1 to TRBJ2-3; D perhaps matches TRBD2 (7 bases). The germline V and J ends were trimmed by 3 bases and 5 bases, with 18 bases remaining between them. Germline CDR1 reads MNHNS; CDR2 reads SASEGT. The CDR3 length is 16 residues. This CDR3 reads CASSEGFWGGKDTQYF. The CDR3 DNA is TGTGCCAGCAGTGAGGGTTTTTGGGGGGGCAAAGATACGCAGTATTTT.

V is TRBV2 and J is TRBJ2-5, with a possible D match to TRBD2 (7 bases). CDR1 is SNHLY, CDR2 FYNNEI, per germline. This CDR3 has 15 amino acids. V lost 1 base, J lost 7 bases, and 16 bases lay in between. Here the CDR3 reads CASSEEGGGEGTQYF. In DNA, the CDR3 is TGTGCCAGCAGTGAAGAAGGGGGAGGGGAGGGGACCCAGTACTTC.

V gene TRBV30 combines with J gene TRBJ1-6; tentative D call: TRBD1 (5 bases). Germline values: CDR1 GTSNPN, CDR2 SVGIG (reference sequence). The CDR3 spans 13 residues. The V end lost 6 bases, the J end lost 2 bases, and 8 bases lay between the germline ends. In nucleotides, the CDR3 is TGTGCCTGTATGGGGCCCTATAATTCACCCCTCCACTTT. Translating gives CACMGPYNSPLHF.

This rearrangement joins TRBV6-5 to TRBJ2-1; D is perhaps TRBD2 (5 bases). The CDR3 covers 11 residues. Germline CDR1 is MNHEY and CDR2 is SVGAGI. The V and J ends lost 10 bases and 3 bases respectively, with 7 bases between them. In DNA, the CDR3 is TGTGCCACCACTAGCTACAATGAGCAGTTCTTC. Protein product: CATTSYNEQFF.

The table lists this clone with a count of one. The chain couples TRBV5-1 to TRBJ2-1; 8 bases are shared with TRBD1. This CDR3 contains 15 residues. Trimming removed 2 bases from V and 3 bases from J; junction bases left unmatched: 4. CDR1 is SGHRS and CDR2 is YFSETQ in the germline V gene. This CDR3 is CASSFQGAGYNEQFF. CDR3 bases: TGCGCCAGCAGCTTTCAGGGGGCCGGCTACAATGAGCAGTTCTTC.

The table lists this clone with a count of one. V usage is TRBV7-6 and J usage is TRBJ2-1; tentative D call: TRBD2 (7 bases). Germline CDR1 reads SGHVS; CDR2 reads FNYEAQ. The V and J ends lost 5 bases and 3 bases respectively, with 14 bases between them. The CDR3 runs 15 residues. The CDR3 coding sequence is TGTGCCAGCAGCCCCCGGGGGGCAAACTACAATGAGCAGTTCTTC. Its translation is CASSPRGANYNEQFF.

This clone was detected once. The gene calls are TRBV19 and TRBJ1-5; TRBD1 agrees at 10 bases. After removal of 7 bases from V and 2 bases from J, the junction contained 11 bases not matched to a gene. CDR1 and CDR2 from the germline V gene are LNHDA and SQIVND (reference sequence). The CDR3 spans 17 residues. The CDR3 nucleotides are TGTGCCAGTACGGGGGGGACAGGGGCCTTGGGCAATCAGCCCCAGCATTTT. It yields the protein CASTGGTGALGNQPQHF.

This chain connects TRBV5-1 to TRBJ2-5; D may be TRBD1 (5 bases). CDR1 and CDR2 (germline): SGHRS, YFSETQ. V dropped 0 bases and J dropped 5 bases, with 8 bases sitting between them. The CDR3 consists of 13 residues. Here the CDR3 reads CASSLEGVETQYF. The CDR3 bases are TGCGCCAGCAGCTTGGAAGGGGTGGAGACCCAGTACTTC.

This clone has just one count. The chain couples TRBV5-1 to TRBJ2-5; 9 positions agree with TRBD2. Losses at the gene ends were 2 bases for V and 2 bases for J; bases not matched to a gene: 4. Germline CDR1 is SGHRS and CDR2 is YFSETQ. The CDR3 runs to 15 residues. The CDR3, as DNA: TGCGCCAGCAGCTTCAGCGGGGGGATACAAGAGACCCAGTACTTC. Translated, it gives CASSFSGGIQETQYF.

The chain recombines TRBV19 with TRBJ2-2, with D possibly matching TRBD1 (5 bases). The CDR3 is 14 amino acids. In germline, CDR1 is LNHDA, CDR2 SQIVND (reference sequence). Trimming removed 0 bases from V and 5 bases from J, with 7 bases in between. The CDR3, as DNA: TGTGCCAGTAGTATAGACAGGGTTACCGGGGAGCTGTTTTTT. It specifies CASSIDRVTGELFF.

J is TRBJ1-6 and V is TRBV19; no clear D gene. Germline CDR1 is LNHDA and CDR2 is SQIVND (reference sequence). CDR3 length equals 15 residues. The V gene lost 0 bases and the J gene lost 4 bases, with 7 bases spanning the gap. Here the CDR3 DNA reads TGTGCCAGTAGTATAGACAACCGGTATAATTCACCCCTCCACTTT. It encodes CASSIDNRYNSPLHF.

The V gene is TRBV11-2, the J gene TRBJ2-5; the D is unclear. V lost 5 bases and J lost 0, with 4 bases in between. Germline-derived CDR1 and CDR2 are SGHAT and FQNNGV. The CDR3 length is 12 residues. The CDR3, as DNA: TGTGCCAGCAGCCCATACCAAGAGACCCAGTACTTC. Residues: CASSPYQETQYF.

The V and J genes are TRBV5-5 and TRBJ1-4; maybe TRBD1 (6 bases). Germline V CDR1 and CDR2: SGHKS, YYEKEE (reference sequence). V was clipped by 5 bases and J by 7 bases, with 21 bases between them. The CDR3 consists of 16 residues. The CDR3 region is CASRYTSTGISEKLFF. CDR3 nucleotides: TGTGCCAGCAGGTATACCTCCACAGGGATCAGTGAAAAACTGTTTTTT.

This chain joins TRBV27 and TRBJ2-1; TRBD1 is a possible D gene (6 bases). V shed 5 bases and J shed 4 bases, with 18 bases lying between them. The germline CDR1 and CDR2 sequences are MNHEY and SMNVEV (reference sequence). CDR3 size: 16 residues. The CDR3 loop is CASSPPLGADYNEQFF. The CDR3, as DNA: TGTGCCAGCAGTCCCCCTTTGGGGGCAGATTACAATGAGCAGTTCTTC.

V usage is TRBV7-9 and J usage is TRBJ2-3; 7 bases are a match to TRBD2. Trimming removed 5 bases from V and 2 bases from J; junction bases left unmatched: 4. The CDR3 sequence is 14 residues long. Germline V gene sequence: CDR1 SEHNR, CDR2 FQNEAQ (reference sequence). CDR3 amino acids: CASSPSGNTDTQYF. As DNA, the CDR3 is TGTGCCAGCAGCCCTAGCGGAAACACAGATACGCAGTATTTT.

The gene calls are TRBV6-5 and TRBJ1-1; TRBD1 is a possible D gene (6 bases). Trimming shortened V by 2 bases and J by 7 bases, and 17 bases separated the two germline ends. The CDR3 spans 15 residues. The germline V gene encodes CDR1 MNHEY and CDR2 SVGAGI. Here the CDR3 reads CASSYKPGGESEAFF. The CDR3, as DNA: TGTGCCAGCAGTTACAAGCCGGGGGGCGAAAGTGAAGCTTTCTTT.

The J gene is TRBJ1-5, the V gene TRBV7-2, with TRBD1 matching over 7 bases. The CDR3 loop spans 15 amino acids. V lost 3 bases to trimming and J lost 4 bases; unmatched junction nucleotides: 6. In germline, CDR1 is SGHTA, CDR2 FQGNSA. In DNA form, the CDR3 reads TGTGCCAGCAGCTTGGGACAGACACATAATCAGCCCCAGCATTTT. It is translated as CASSLGQTHNQPQHF.

The rearrangement links TRBV12-3 or TRBV12-4 to TRBJ1-2; tentative D call: TRBD1 (5 bases). Trimming cost V 2 bases and J 1 base, with 5 bases left between them. The CDR3 runs to 13 residues. CDR3 loop: CASSLQGNYGYTF. DNA of the CDR3: TGTGCCAGCAGTTTACAGGGTAACTATGGCTACACCTTC.